This passage covers 26 T cell receptor beta chains from one sample sequenced in a study of shared clonotypes between healthy human individuals. It was CD45RO-negative cells, positively selected for CCR7, that made up naive CD8 cells, with terminally differentiated effector memory CD45RA+ cells excluded. Sequencing was performed with immunoSEQ multiplex PCR; in TCRdb, only in-frame clones are kept and a portion is missing. The profile shows millions of clones, about 94% of them singletons. The sample taken for sequencing was naive CD8+ T cells sorted from blood. The receptor set was obtained from a man between 18 and 35 years old in good health.

This chain's CDR3 is CASSPGLSLEQYF. Here the CDR3 DNA reads TGTGCCAGCAGCCCCGGACTTTCCCTCGAGCAGTACTTC. This chain connects TRBV13 to TRBJ2-7; TRBD2 might be the D (5 bases). V was clipped by 5 bases and J by 6 bases, with 14 bases between them. This CDR3 spans 13 amino acids. CDR1 is PRHDT and CDR2 is FYEKMQ in the germline V gene (reference sequence).

The chain joins TRBV4-1 to TRBJ2-5; D remains unclear. The end of the DNA aligns better with TRBJ2-7, so the J call may be wrong. This CDR3 region has 16 residues. The V gene's germline CDR1 is MGHRA and CDR2 YSYEKL. CDR3 in amino acids: CASSQTFGDSSYEQYF. CDR3 nucleotide sequence: TGCGCCAGCAGCCAGACCTTTGGCGATAGCTCCTACGAGCAGTACTTC.

The chain couples TRBV27 to TRBJ2-7; D is uncertain. This CDR3 has 15 residues. V was clipped by 2 bases and J by 0 bases, with 11 bases between them. Looked up from germline, CDR1 is MNHEY and CDR2 is SMNVEV (reference sequence). The CDR3 loop reads CASSLITPYSYEQYF. CDR3 sequence (DNA): TGTGCCAGCAGTTTAATTACCCCTTACTCCTACGAGCAGTACTTC.

This clone has just one count. V gene TRBV27 combines with J gene TRBJ2-2, with D maybe TRBD2 (6 bases). Trimming took off 7 bases at V and 10 bases at J, with 16 bases between the two ends. From germline, CDR1 is MNHEY and CDR2 SMNVEV (reference sequence). This CDR3 is 13 amino acids long. The DNA for the CDR3 is TGTGCCAGCATCGGTTTCGGGAGTGAGGAGCTGTTTTTT. The encoded protein is CASIGFGSEELFF.

The V gene is TRBV5-1, the J gene TRBJ2-7; 10 bases line up with TRBD2. Germline loops: CDR1 SGHRS, CDR2 YFSETQ. This CDR3 is built from 14 residues. V was pared by 5 bases and J by 3 bases, with 5 bases of the junction left unmatched. The CDR3 nucleotides are TGCGCCAGCAGTTTATCTAGCGGGAGCTACGAGCAGTACTTC. This sequence encodes CASSLSSGSYEQYF.

Details on this clone: Other DNA sequences within the sample encode an identical CDR3. The CDR3 nucleotides read TGTGCCAGCAGTTACTCAGGAGGAACAGATACGCAGTATTTT. Protein sequence: CASSYSGGTDTQYF. The chain carries TRBV6-5 and TRBJ2-3, with a possible D match to TRBD2 (5 bases). Trimming cost V 0 bases and J 3 bases, with 7 bases left between them. Germline loops: CDR1 MNHEY, CDR2 SVGAGI. This CDR3 region has 14 residues.

V usage is TRBV27 and J usage is TRBJ2-1, with TRBD1 matching 11 bases. Unmatched junction bases numbered 13, after V lost 7 bases and J lost 5 bases. CDR3 length equals 17 residues. CDR1 MNHEY and CDR2 SMNVEV come from the germline V gene (reference sequence). CDR3: CASTTIMGQGGHNEQFF. CDR3 nucleotide sequence: TGTGCCAGCACTACAATTATGGGACAGGGGGGCCACAATGAGCAGTTCTTC.

The chain uses TRBV2 and TRBJ2-5; D is undetermined. This CDR3 spans 13 amino acids. The germline V gene has CDR1 SNHLY and CDR2 FYNNEI. The V gene lost 6 bases and the J gene lost 4 bases, with 12 bases spanning the gap. The CDR3 region is CASSLGISETQYF. In nucleotides, the CDR3 is TGTGCCAGCAGCCTGGGAATATCAGAGACCCAGTACTTC.

For this clone: Other DNA sequences in the sample encode the same CDR3. The rearrangement uses TRBV6-5 and TRBJ1-5; D ambiguous. Between the trimmed V and J ends, which lost 2 bases and 3 bases, there was a span of 5 bases. Germline loops: CDR1 MNHEY, CDR2 SVGAGI. The CDR3 has 13 amino acids. The CDR3, as DNA: TGTGCCAGCAGTTACGGCCTCAATCAGCCCCAGCATTTT. Translated, it gives CASSYGLNQPQHF.

Details on this clone: Other DNA variants within this sample encode the same CDR3. The J gene is TRBJ1-1, the V gene TRBV6-6; D gene unclear. V lost 3 bases to trimming and J lost 7 bases, with 6 bases between them. The germline V gene encodes CDR1 MNHNY and CDR2 SVGAGI (reference sequence). The CDR3 contains 11 residues. Here the CDR3 reads CASSYGSEAFF. CDR3 bases: TGTGCCAGCAGTTATGGCAGTGAAGCTTTCTTT.

The chain couples TRBV27 to TRBJ2-7; possible D gene TRBD1, 5 bases. The CDR3 covers 16 residues. The germline V gene has CDR1 MNHEY and CDR2 SMNVEV (reference sequence). Trimming cost V 3 bases and J 3 bases, with 18 bases left between them. CDR3 amino acids: CASSLKQAPPYYEQYF. DNA of the CDR3: TGTGCCAGCAGTTTGAAACAGGCGCCCCCCTACTACGAGCAGTACTTC.

The gene calls are TRBV6-1 and TRBJ2-7, with 8 bases lining up with TRBD2. The germline gives CDR1 MNHNS, CDR2 SASEGT. V gave up 3 bases and J gave up 0 bases; unmatched junction bases: 7. The CDR3 sequence is 16 residues long. The CDR3 bases are TGTGCCAGCAGTGAGATATGGAGCGGGGGCTCCTACGAGCAGTACTTC. It is translated as CASSEIWSGGSYEQYF.

The chain employs TRBV27 and TRBJ1-5; 7 bases agree with TRBD1. The CDR3 runs 13 residues. Germline assignment: CDR1 MNHEY and CDR2 SMNVEV (reference sequence). V was clipped by 8 bases and J by 7 bases; unmatched bases: 8. CDR3 in amino acids: CASSPRGGQPQHF. CDR3 in DNA: TGTGCCAGCTCCCCCAGGGGGGGGCAGCCCCAGCATTTT.

V gene TRBV2 combines with J gene TRBJ2-5, with 8 nucleotides matching TRBD2. CDR1 is SNHLY and CDR2 is FYNNEI in the germline V gene. CDR3 length equals 15 residues. V lost 6 bases, J lost 5 bases, and 11 bases stayed unmatched. The CDR3 nucleotides are TGTGCCAGCAGACTACTAGCGGTGGAAGGGGAGACCCAGTACTTC. This encodes CASRLLAVEGETQYF.

The V and J genes are TRBV11-2 and TRBJ2-1; D possibly corresponds to TRBD1 (6 bases). Trimming cost V 5 bases and J 0 bases, with 23 bases left between them. Germline values: CDR1 SGHAT, CDR2 FQNNGV. There are 19 residues in the CDR3. CDR3 in amino acids: CASSAGELGSINSYNEQFF. CDR3 sequence (DNA): TGTGCCAGCAGCGCAGGGGAACTGGGGAGCATTAACTCCTACAATGAGCAGTTCTTC.

The rearrangement uses TRBV11-3 and TRBJ2-1; the D gene is possibly TRBD2 (5 bases). Trimming took 5 bases from V and 0 from J, leaving 8 bases between them. CDR1 is SGHNT and CDR2 is YENEEA in the germline V gene. The CDR3 extends over 14 amino acids. The CDR3 region is CASSETSSYNEQFF. Written as DNA, the CDR3 is TGTGCCAGCAGCGAAACTAGCTCCTACAATGAGCAGTTCTTC.

The rearrangement links TRBV13 to TRBJ2-5; D possibly corresponds to TRBD2 (5 bases). Trimming cost V 1 base and J 5 bases, with 8 bases left between them. Germline V CDR1 and CDR2: PRHDT, FYEKMQ (reference sequence). The CDR3 has 13 amino acids. The CDR3 DNA reads TGTGCCAGCAGCTTAGAGGAGGAGGAGACCCAGTACTTC. Protein sequence: CASSLEEEETQYF.

This clone was counted once. This sequence joins TRBV2 and TRBJ2-3; no clear D gene. Germline lookup yields CDR1 SNHLY and CDR2 FYNNEI. Trimming took 8 bases from V and 1 from J, leaving 22 bases between them. The CDR3 length is 17 residues. CDR3 bases: TGTGCCAGCCATATGCCGGCCACCCAAGAGGGCACAGATACGCAGTATTTT. It translates to CASHMPATQEGTDTQYF.

The rearrangement links TRBV7-9 to TRBJ1-6; D is unclear. V lost 5 bases, J lost 0 bases, and 11 bases lay in between. CDR3 length equals 16 residues. Germline V CDR1 and CDR2: SEHNR, FQNEAQ (reference sequence). CDR3 nucleotide sequence: TGTGCCAGCAGCCTGAAGACGAGCTCCTATAATTCACCCCTCCACTTT. It translates to CASSLKTSSYNSPLHF.

This clone was counted once. The chain couples TRBV15 to TRBJ2-7; weak D call: TRBD1 (9 bases). Germline CDR1 LNHNV, CDR2 YYDKDF (reference sequence). The CDR3 has 16 amino acids. The V end was cut by 0 bases, the J end by 3 bases, with 15 bases between. The CDR3 DNA is TGTGCCACCAGCAGAGATAGCGGGACAGGGATCTACGAGCAGTACTTC. Translating gives CATSRDSGTGIYEQYF.

The chain employs TRBV30 and TRBJ2-1; tentatively, D is TRBD2 (5 bases). Deletions cut 1 base from V and 8 bases from J, with 12 bases between. Germline assignment: CDR1 GTSNPN and CDR2 SVGIG (reference sequence). The length of the CDR3 is 13 residues. CDR3 coding DNA: TGTGCCTGGAGTGAACTTCAGAGGGATGAGCAGTTCTTC. It specifies CAWSELQRDEQFF.

V usage is TRBV6-5 and J usage is TRBJ2-2; either TRBD1 or TRBD2 may supply D (5 bases each). Trimming took 5 bases from V and 6 from J, leaving 10 bases between them. The CDR3 is 13 residues long. Germline V gene sequence: CDR1 MNHEY, CDR2 SVGAGI. The CDR3 here is CASSAGTAGELFF. CDR3 DNA: TGTGCCAGCAGTGCCGGGACGGCCGGGGAGCTGTTTTTT.

This chain links TRBV6-5 with TRBJ2-3; no clear D. The CDR3 has 15 amino acids. Trimming removed 8 bases from V and 0 bases from J, with 15 bases in between. CDR1 MNHEY and CDR2 SVGAGI come from the germline V gene. The CDR3 loop reads CASRPGVSSTDTQYF. The CDR3 DNA follows: TGTGCCAGCCGGCCCGGCGTTTCTAGCACAGATACGCAGTATTTT.

The genes are TRBV4-3 and TRBJ2-3; weak D call: TRBD1 (6 bases). The CDR3 length is 16 residues. V was pared by 0 bases and J by 5 bases, with 15 bases between. Germline V gene lookup returns CDR1 LGHNA and CDR2 YSLEER. The CDR3 coding sequence is TGCGCCAGCAGCCAAGAACCGGCAGGGGATGTAGATACGCAGTATTTT. It encodes CASSQEPAGDVDTQYF.

V and J are TRBV4-3 and TRBJ2-1, with D unresolved. CDR3 length: 14 amino acids. Germline V gene sequence: CDR1 LGHNA, CDR2 YSLEER. V was clipped by 2 bases and J by 9 bases, with 14 bases between them. The chain's CDR3 is CASSQFSPLSEQFF. Here the CDR3 DNA reads TGCGCCAGCAGCCAATTTTCGCCTCTGAGTGAGCAGTTCTTC.

The rearrangement uses TRBV5-6 and TRBJ2-1; tentative D call: TRBD2 (5 bases). CDR1 and CDR2 (germline): SGHDT, YYEEEE. V was trimmed by 0 bases and J by 4 bases, leaving 8 bases between them. The CDR3 has 14 amino acids. CDR3 residues: CASSLGTFYNEQFF. DNA of the CDR3: TGTGCCAGCAGCTTGGGGACTTTTTACAATGAGCAGTTCTTC.